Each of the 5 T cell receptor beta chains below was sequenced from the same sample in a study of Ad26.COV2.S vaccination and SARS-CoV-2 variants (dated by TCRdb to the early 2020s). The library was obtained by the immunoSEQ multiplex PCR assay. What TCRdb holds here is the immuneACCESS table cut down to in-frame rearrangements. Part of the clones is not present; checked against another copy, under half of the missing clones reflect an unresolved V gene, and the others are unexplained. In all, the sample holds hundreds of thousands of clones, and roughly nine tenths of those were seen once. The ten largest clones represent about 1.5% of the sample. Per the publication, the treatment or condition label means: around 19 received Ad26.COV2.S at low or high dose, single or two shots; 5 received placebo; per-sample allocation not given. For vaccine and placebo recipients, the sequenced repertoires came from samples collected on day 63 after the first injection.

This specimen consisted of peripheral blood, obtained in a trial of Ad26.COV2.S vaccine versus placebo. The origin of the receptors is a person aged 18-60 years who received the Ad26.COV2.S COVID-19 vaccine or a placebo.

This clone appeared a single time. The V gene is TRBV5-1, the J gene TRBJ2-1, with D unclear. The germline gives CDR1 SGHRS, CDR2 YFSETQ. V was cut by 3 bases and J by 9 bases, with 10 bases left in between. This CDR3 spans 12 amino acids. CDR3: CASSSLSGEQFF. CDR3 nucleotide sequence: TGCGCCAGCAGCTCCCTTTCGGGTGAGCAGTTCTTC.

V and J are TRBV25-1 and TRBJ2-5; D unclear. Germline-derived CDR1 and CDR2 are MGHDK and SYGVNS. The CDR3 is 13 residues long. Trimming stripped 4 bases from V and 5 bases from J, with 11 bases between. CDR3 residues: CASSGTVRETQYF. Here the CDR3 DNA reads TGTGCCAGCAGTGGGACGGTCCGGGAGACCCAGTACTTC.

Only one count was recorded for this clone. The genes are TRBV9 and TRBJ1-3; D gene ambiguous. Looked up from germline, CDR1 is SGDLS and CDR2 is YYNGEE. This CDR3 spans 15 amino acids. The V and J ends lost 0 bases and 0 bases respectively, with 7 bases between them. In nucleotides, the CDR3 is TGTGCCAGCAGCGTAGGAATAGACTCTGGAAACACCATATATTTT. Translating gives CASSVGIDSGNTIYF.

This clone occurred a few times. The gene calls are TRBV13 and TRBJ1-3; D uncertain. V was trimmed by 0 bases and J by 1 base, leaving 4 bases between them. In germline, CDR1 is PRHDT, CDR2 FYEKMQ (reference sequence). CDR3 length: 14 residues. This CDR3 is CASSLGDSGNTIYF. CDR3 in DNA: TGTGCCAGCAGCTTAGGTGATTCTGGAAACACCATATATTTT.

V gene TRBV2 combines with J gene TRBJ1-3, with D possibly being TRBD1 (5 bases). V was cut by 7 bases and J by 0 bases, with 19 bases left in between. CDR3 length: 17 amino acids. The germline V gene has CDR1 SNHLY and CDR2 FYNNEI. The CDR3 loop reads CASKRTAGMSSGNTIYF. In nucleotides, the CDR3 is TGTGCCAGCAAGCGAACTGCAGGGATGAGCTCTGGAAACACCATATATTTT.